The rows below give T cell receptor beta chains drawn from one sample of a study of Graves' ophthalmopathy and Graves' hyperthyroidism. TCRdb analysed the multiplex PCR reads with MiXCR anew, one entry per CDR3 protein. The profile covers fewer than 650,000 distinct CDR3 sequences, with about a fifth appearing a single time and about 6.6% taken by the ten largest. The sequenced sample was peripheral blood. The receptors come from a woman under 30 with stable Graves' hyperthyroidism. Some clones in this sample may be carry-over from other donors' samples. Each CDR3 is given with its conserved first and last residue. The order of the fields is V gene, J gene, CDR3 protein.

V: TRBV11-2
J: TRBJ1-1
CDR3: CASSLERYLVLGPNTEAFF

V: TRBV6-2/TRBV6-3
J: TRBJ1-2
CDR3: CASAPARRGYTF

V: TRBV3-1
J: TRBJ2-7
CDR3: CASSHGTSGEQYF

V: TRBV2
J: TRBJ1-5
CDR3: CASSEAGENQPQHF

V: TRBV10-3
J: TRBJ2-5
CDR3: CAISRDSKETQYF

V: TRBV11-2
J: TRBJ1-6
CDR3: CASSRDRARSPLHF

V: TRBV11-2
J: TRBJ2-2
CDR3: CAVKRATAGGELFF

V: TRBV12-3/TRBV12-4
J: TRBJ2-2
CDR3: CASRTSVPGELFF

V: TRBV12-3/TRBV12-4
J: TRBJ2-5
CDR3: CASSFSLQETQYF

V: TRBV29-1
J: TRBJ2-7
CDR3: CSVEGEVRGDSYEQYF

V: TRBV7-2
J: TRBJ2-7
CDR3: CASSWAGGPGEQYF

V: TRBV20-1
J: TRBJ1-5
CDR3: CSASIPDYSNQPQHF

V: TRBV7-2
J: TRBJ1-1
CDR3: CASSLSGDTEAFF

V: TRBV11-2
J: TRBJ2-5
CDR3: CASSLEQGSQETQYF

V: TRBV6-2/TRBV6-3
J: TRBJ1-5
CDR3: CASTRTGDQPQHF

V: TRBV12-3/TRBV12-4
J: TRBJ1-2
CDR3: CASSPFEGALYGYTF

V: TRBV6-1
J: TRBJ1-1
CDR3: CASSSRQLGAFF

V: TRBV9
J: TRBJ2-2
CDR3: CASSEGWEVDRGDTGELFF